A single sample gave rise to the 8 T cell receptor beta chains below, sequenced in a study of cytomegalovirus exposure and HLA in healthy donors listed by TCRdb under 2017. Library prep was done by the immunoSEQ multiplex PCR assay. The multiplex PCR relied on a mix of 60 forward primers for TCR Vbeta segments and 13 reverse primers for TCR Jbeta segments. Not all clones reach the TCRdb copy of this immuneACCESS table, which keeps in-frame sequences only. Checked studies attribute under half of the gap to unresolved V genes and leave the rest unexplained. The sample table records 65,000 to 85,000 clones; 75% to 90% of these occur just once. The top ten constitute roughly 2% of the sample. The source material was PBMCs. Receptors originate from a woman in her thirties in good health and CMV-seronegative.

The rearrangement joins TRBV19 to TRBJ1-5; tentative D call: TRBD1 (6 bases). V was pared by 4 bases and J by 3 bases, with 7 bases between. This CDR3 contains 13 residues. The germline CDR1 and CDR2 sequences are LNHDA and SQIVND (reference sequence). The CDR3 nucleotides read TGTGCCAGTAGTAGGACAGTCAATCAGCCCCAGCATTTT. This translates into CASSRTVNQPQHF.

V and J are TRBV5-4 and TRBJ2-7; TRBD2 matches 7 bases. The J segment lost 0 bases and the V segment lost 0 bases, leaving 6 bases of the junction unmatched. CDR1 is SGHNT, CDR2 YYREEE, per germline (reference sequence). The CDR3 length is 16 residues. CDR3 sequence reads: CASSLDGGRSSYEQYF. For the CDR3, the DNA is TGTGCCAGCAGCTTGGACGGCGGGAGAAGCTCCTACGAGCAGTACTTC.

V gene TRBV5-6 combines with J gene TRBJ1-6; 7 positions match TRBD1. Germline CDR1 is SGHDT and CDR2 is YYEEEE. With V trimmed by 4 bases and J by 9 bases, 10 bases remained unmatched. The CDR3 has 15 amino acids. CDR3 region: CASSALDRDGSPLHF. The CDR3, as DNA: TGTGCCAGCAGCGCTCTAGACAGGGATGGTTCACCCCTCCACTTT.

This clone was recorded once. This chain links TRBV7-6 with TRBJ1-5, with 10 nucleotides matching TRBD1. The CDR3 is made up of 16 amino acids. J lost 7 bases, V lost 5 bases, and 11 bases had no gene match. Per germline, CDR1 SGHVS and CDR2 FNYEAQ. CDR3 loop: CASSPRDRGKQQPQHF. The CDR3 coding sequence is TGTGCCAGCAGCCCCCGGGACAGGGGAAAGCAGCAGCCCCAGCATTTT.

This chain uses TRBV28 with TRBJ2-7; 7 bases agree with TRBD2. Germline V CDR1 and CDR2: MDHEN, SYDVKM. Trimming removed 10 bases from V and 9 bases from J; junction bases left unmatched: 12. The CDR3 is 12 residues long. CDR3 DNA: TGTGCCATCGAACTGGGAGGGAGTGGGCAGTACTTC. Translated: CAIELGGSGQYF. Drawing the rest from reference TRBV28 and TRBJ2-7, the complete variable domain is DVKVTQSSRYLVKRTGEKVFLECVQDMDHENMFWYRQDPGLGLRLIYFSYDVKMKEKGDIPEGYSVSREKKERFSLILESASTNQTSMYLCAIELGGSGQYFGPGTRLTVT.

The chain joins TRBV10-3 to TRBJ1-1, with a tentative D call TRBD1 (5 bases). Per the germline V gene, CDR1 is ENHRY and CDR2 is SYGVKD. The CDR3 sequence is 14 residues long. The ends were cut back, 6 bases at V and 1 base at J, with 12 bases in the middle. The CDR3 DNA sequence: TGTGCCATCAGGCCACAGGTGGGGAACACTGAAGCTTTCTTT. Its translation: CAIRPQVGNTEAFF.

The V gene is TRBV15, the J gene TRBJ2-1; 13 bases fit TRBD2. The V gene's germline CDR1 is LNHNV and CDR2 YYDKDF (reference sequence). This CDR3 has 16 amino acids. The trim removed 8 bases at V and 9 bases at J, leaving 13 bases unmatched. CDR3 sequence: CATSRGGLAGRGEQFF. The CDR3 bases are TGTGCCACCTCCAGGGGGGGACTAGCGGGGAGGGGTGAGCAGTTCTTC. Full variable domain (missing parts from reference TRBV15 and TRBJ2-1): DAMVIQNPRYQVTQFGKPVTLSCSQTLNHNVMYWYQQKSSQAPKLLFHYYDKDFNNEADTPDNFQSRRPNTSFCFLDIRSPGLGDTAMYLCATSRGGLAGRGEQFFGPGTRLTVL.

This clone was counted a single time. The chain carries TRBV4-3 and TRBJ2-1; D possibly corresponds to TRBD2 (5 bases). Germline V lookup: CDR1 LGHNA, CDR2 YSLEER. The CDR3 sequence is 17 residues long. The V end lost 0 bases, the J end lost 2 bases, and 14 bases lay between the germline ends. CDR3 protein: CASSQDHGSGTYNEQFF. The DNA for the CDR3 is TGCGCCAGCAGCCAAGATCACGGTTCCGGGACCTACAATGAGCAGTTCTTC.